This TCR beta chain emerged from a study of tumor and adjacent non-tumor tissue in lung cancer. TCRbeta libraries were built with three rounds of nested PCR, modified from ARM-PCR. TCRdb re-analysed the multiplex PCR reads in MiXCR, keeping a single row per CDR3 protein. The table has some 97,000 distinct CDR3 sequences, around three fifths seen once. This clonotype was observed a few times. The template was RNA from unsorted bulk tissue. More than 3 cm separated this lung sample from the edge of the tumor. The CDR3 runs 18 residues. Germline lookup yields CDR1 SGHRS and CDR2 YFSETQ. The V and J ends lost 4 bases and 0 bases respectively, with 17 bases between them.

This receptor was obtained from a young man with non-small cell lung cancer. V and J are TRBV5-1 and TRBJ2-6; D might be TRBD2 (6 bases). Input material: distant non-tumor lung tissue. For the CDR3, the DNA is TGCGCCAGCAGCCTCTTGGGACTGCTCAGCTCTGGGGCCAACGTCCTGACTTTC. It specifies CASSLLGLLSSGANVLTF.